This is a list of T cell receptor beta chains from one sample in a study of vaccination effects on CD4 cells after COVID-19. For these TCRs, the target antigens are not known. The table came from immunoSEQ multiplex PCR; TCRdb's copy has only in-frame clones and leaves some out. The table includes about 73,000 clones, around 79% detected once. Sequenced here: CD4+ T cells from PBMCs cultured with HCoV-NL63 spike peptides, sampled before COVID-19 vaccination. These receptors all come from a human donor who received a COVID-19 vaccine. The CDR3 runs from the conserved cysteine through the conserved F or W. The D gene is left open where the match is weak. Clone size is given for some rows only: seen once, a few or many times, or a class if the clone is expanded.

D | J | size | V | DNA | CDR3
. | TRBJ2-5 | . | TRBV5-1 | TGCGCCAGCAGCTTGGGGGCAAACCCCCGAGAGACCCAGTACTTC | CASSLGANPRETQYF
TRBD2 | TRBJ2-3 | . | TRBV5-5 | TGTGCCAGCAGCTCTCAGACTAGCGGTACCACAGATACGCAGTATTTT | CASSSQTSGTTDTQYF
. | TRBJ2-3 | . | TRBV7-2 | TGTGCCAGCAGCTTAAAGCCCCTTTATACGCAGTATTTT | CASSLKPLYTQYF
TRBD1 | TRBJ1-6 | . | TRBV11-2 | TGTGCCAGCAGCTTGGTGGTCGGGACAGGGTCGACACCCCTCCACTTT | CASSLVVGTGSTPLHF
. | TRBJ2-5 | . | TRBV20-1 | TGCAGTGCTAGTCCCCGTAGGCAAGAGACCCAGTACTTC | CSASPRRQETQYF
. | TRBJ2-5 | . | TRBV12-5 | TGTGCTAGTGGTTTGGGGGAAGAGACCCAGTACTTC | CASGLGEETQYF
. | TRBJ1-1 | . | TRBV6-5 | TGTGCCAGCATGGGTTGGGACAAGAACACTGAAGCTTTCTTT | CASMGWDKNTEAFF
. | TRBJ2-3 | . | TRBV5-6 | TGTGCCAGCCGAAACAATGGCGGCACAGATACGCAGTATTTT | CASRNNGGTDTQYF
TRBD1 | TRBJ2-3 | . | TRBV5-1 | TGCGCCAGCAGCTCCACTCTTGACAGGGTGTCAGATACGCAGTATTTT | CASSSTLDRVSDTQYF
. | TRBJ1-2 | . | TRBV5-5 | TGTGCCAGCAGTTTGACGCCGGGGGGGAACTATGGCTACACCTTC | CASSLTPGGNYGYTF
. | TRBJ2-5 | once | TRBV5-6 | TGTGCCAGCAGCCCGGTACAGGGCCGGGGTATAGAGACCCAGTACTTC | CASSPVQGRGIETQYF
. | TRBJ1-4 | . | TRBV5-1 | TGCGCCAGCAGCTTGGCCCAGGGAACAACTAATGAAAAACTGTTTTTT | CASSLAQGTTNEKLFF
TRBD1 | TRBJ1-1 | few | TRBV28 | TGTGCCAGCAGGGACCTACCGGGACAGGGGGCGTTTAGTACTGAAGCTTTCTTT | CASRDLPGQGAFSTEAFF
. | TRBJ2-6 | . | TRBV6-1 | TGTGCCAGCAGTGAAAGGTACTCTGGGGCCAACGTCCTGACTTTC | CASSERYSGANVLTF
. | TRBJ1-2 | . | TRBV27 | TGTGCCAGCAGTTTATCCCGGAACTATGGCTACACCTTC | CASSLSRNYGYTF
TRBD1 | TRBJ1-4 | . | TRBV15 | TGTGCCACCAGCGGGAGACAGGGGACAGGCGAAAAACTGTTTTTT | CATSGRQGTGEKLFF
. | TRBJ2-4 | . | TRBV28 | TGTGCCAGCAGTTCCCCCCGGGGTGGGAACATTCAGTACTTC | CASSSPRGGNIQYF
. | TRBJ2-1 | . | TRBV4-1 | TGCGCCAGCAGCTATGGGACGGGGGACAATGAGCAGTTCTTC | CASSYGTGDNEQFF
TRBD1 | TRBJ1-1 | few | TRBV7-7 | TGTGCCAGCAGCTGGGGGACAGGGGGCACTGAAGCTTTCTTT | CASSWGTGGTEAFF
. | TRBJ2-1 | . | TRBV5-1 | TGCGCCAGCAGCCCGGGACCCCCTCGGTCCAATGAGCAGTTCTTC | CASSPGPPRSNEQFF